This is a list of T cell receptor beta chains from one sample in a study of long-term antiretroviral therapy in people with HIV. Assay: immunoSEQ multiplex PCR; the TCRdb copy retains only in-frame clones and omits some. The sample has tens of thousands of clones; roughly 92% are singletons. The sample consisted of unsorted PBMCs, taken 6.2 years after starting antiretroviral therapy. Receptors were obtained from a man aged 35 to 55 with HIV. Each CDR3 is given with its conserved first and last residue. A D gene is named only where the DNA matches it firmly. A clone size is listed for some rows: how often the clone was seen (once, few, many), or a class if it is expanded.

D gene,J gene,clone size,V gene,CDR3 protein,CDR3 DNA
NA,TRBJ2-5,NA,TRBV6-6,CASSPPGNQETQYF,TGTGCCAGCAGTCCCCCCGGGAACCAAGAGACCCAGTACTTC
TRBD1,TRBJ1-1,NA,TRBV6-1,CASCDRAGTEAFF,TGTGCCAGCTGCGACAGGGCGGGCACTGAAGCTTTCTTT
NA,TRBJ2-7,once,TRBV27,CASSLSRGVYEQYF,TGTGCCAGCAGTTTGAGTAGGGGGGTTTACGAGCAGTACTTC
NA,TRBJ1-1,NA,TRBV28,CASSFIFTEAFF,TGTGCCAGCAGTTTCATTTTCACTGAAGCTTTCTTT
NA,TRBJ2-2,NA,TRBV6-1,CANKATSNTGELFF,TGTGCCAATAAGGCAACCTCGAACACCGGGGAGCTGTTTTTT
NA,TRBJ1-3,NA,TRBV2,CASTDSSGNTIYF,TGTGCCAGCACAGATTCCTCTGGAAACACCATATATTTT
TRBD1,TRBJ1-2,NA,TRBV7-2,CASSLPGQGSYGYTF,TGTGCCAGCAGCTTACCGGGACAGGGGTCTTATGGCTACACCTTC
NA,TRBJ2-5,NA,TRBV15,CATGHRARETQYF,TGTGCCACTGGCCACAGGGCGCGGGAGACCCAGTACTTC
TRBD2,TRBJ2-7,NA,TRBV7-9,CASSQNGLANEQYF,TGTGCCAGCAGCCAGAATGGACTAGCCAACGAGCAGTACTTC
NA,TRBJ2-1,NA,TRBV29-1,CTATRPSSYNEQFF,TGCACCGCGACTAGGCCAAGCTCCTACAATGAGCAGTTCTTC
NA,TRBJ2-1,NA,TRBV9,CASSTSGRSHEQFF,TGTGCCAGCAGCACCTCTGGACGTTCACATGAGCAGTTCTTC
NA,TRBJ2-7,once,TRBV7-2,CASSLARGAYEQYF,TGTGCCAGCAGCTTAGCCAGGGGGGCCTACGAGCAGTACTTC
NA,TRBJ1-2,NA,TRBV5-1,CASSPGGVDGYTF,TGCGCCAGCAGCCCCGGAGGGGTAGACGGCTACACCTTC
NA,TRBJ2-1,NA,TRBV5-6,CASSLRRAGYNEQFF,TGTGCCAGCAGCTTAAGGAGGGCCGGTTACAATGAGCAGTTCTTC
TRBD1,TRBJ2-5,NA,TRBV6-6,CASSPTGGEETQYF,TGTGCCAGCAGTCCGACAGGGGGAGAAGAGACCCAGTACTTC
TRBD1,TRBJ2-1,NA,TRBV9,CASSVTGTTVNEQFF,TGTGCCAGCAGTGTGACAGGGACCACGGTAAATGAGCAGTTCTTC
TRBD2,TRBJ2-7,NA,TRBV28,CASSSSGTNHEQYF,TGTGCCAGCAGTAGCAGCGGGACTAACCACGAGCAGTACTTC
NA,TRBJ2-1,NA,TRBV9,CASSVEGSYNEQFF,TGTGCCAGCAGCGTAGAGGGCTCCTACAATGAGCAGTTCTTC
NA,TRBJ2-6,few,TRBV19,CASSSGANVLTF,TGTGCCAGTAGTAGCGGGGCCAACGTCCTGACTTTC
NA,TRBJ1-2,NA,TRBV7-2,CASSLAGLRGPISGYTF,TGTGCCAGCAGCTTAGCGGGTCTCCGGGGACCGATTAGCGGCTACACCTTC
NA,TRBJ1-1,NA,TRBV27,CASSPVLGSTEAFF,TGTGCCAGCAGTCCCGTCCTCGGGAGCACTGAAGCTTTCTTT
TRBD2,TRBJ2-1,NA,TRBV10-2,CASRLSGGDYNEQFF,TGCGCCAGCAGACTTAGCGGGGGGGACTACAATGAGCAGTTCTTC
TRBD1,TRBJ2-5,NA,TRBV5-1,CASSTGTGQETQYF,TGCGCCAGCAGCACAGGGACAGGCCAAGAGACCCAGTACTTC